These 25 T cell receptor beta chains share one sample of origin, sequenced in a study of T cell responses to AZD1222 COVID-19 vaccine. Using immunoSEQ multiplex PCR, the repertoire was profiled, and TCRdb retains in-frame clones only, with some absent. Of tens of thousands of clones detected, 65% to 85% appear once; the ten largest clones hold approximately 26%. The material sequenced was peripheral blood, taken 28 days after the second AZD1222 dose. All receptors derive from an adult who received the AZD1222 COVID-19 vaccine.

J is TRBJ1-4 and V is TRBV7-2, with a weak D call TRBD1 (5 bases). This CDR3 contains 15 residues. Per the germline V gene, CDR1 is SGHTA and CDR2 is FQGNSA. The V and J ends lost 5 bases and 5 bases respectively, with 15 bases between them. The CDR3, as DNA: TGTGCCAGCAGCCTCGCTTTTGGGGGGAATGAAAAACTGTTTTTT. Translated: CASSLAFGGNEKLFF.

This rearrangement joins TRBV4-2 to TRBJ2-3; TRBD2 matches 11 bases. CDR1 and CDR2 (germline): LGHNA, YNFKEQ. Unmatched junction bases numbered 12, after V lost 3 bases and J lost 4 bases. This CDR3 has 18 residues. DNA of the CDR3: TGTGCCAGCAGCCAGGGGTCCGGGACTAGCGGAGGGGCAGATACGCAGTATTTT. This gives the protein CASSQGSGTSGGADTQYF.

V and J are TRBV5-1 and TRBJ1-4, with D perhaps TRBD1 (5 bases). The CDR3 is made up of 14 amino acids. V was cut by 0 bases and J by 8 bases, with 11 bases left in between. CDR1 SGHRS and CDR2 YFSETQ come from the germline V gene. CDR3 region: CASSLVQGGEKLFF. Here the CDR3 DNA reads TGCGCCAGCAGCTTGGTGCAGGGCGGGGAAAAACTGTTTTTT.

A single count supports this clone. The gene calls are TRBV18 and TRBJ1-1; maybe TRBD1 (5 bases). V was cut by 0 bases and J by 1 base, with 12 bases left in between. Germline CDR1 KGHSH, CDR2 LQKENI. This CDR3 has 16 amino acids. CDR3 sequence (DNA): TGTGCCAGCTCACCACCGAGGGGAGGGCCGAACACTGAAGCTTTCTTT. It encodes CASSPPRGGPNTEAFF.

The J gene is TRBJ2-2, the V gene TRBV9; no clear D. With 4 bases removed from V and 4 bases from J, the gap between germline ends came to 17 bases. Germline CDR1 and CDR2: SGDLS and YYNGEE. The CDR3 has 16 amino acids. The CDR3 coding sequence is TGTGCCAGCAGCAAAAGGGCCCCGCCAGGCACCGGGGAGCTGTTTTTT. Protein: CASSKRAPPGTGELFF.

This chain connects TRBV9 to TRBJ1-1; no clear D. The V gene's germline CDR1 is SGDLS and CDR2 YYNGEE. The V gene lost 0 bases and the J gene lost 2 bases, with 11 bases spanning the gap. The CDR3 contains 15 residues. CDR3 nucleotides: TGTGCCAGCAGCGTAGTTCCCGGGAAAAACACTGAAGCTTTCTTT. Protein product: CASSVVPGKNTEAFF.

V gene TRBV30 combines with J gene TRBJ2-3; D might be TRBD2 (6 bases). V gave up 8 bases and J gave up 2 bases, with 20 bases separating them. The length of the CDR3 is 15 residues. CDR1 and CDR2 from the germline V gene are GTSNPN and SVGIG (reference sequence). The CDR3 is CAGTDERRITDTQYF. As DNA, the CDR3 is TGTGCCGGGACTGACGAACGTAGGATCACAGATACGCAGTATTTT.

The rearrangement joins TRBV15 to TRBJ2-5; D perhaps matches TRBD2 (6 bases). The CDR3 loop spans 15 amino acids. Trimming shortened V by 4 bases and J by 5 bases, and 17 bases separated the two germline ends. Germline lookup yields CDR1 LNHNV and CDR2 YYDKDF (reference sequence). This chain's CDR3 is CATSILPGLGETQYF. The CDR3 coding sequence is TGTGCCACCAGCATCTTACCGGGACTGGGGGAGACCCAGTACTTC.

This clone was detected only once. V usage is TRBV12-5 and J usage is TRBJ1-2; 7 bases are shared with TRBD1. In germline, CDR1 is LGHNT, CDR2 FRNRAP. This CDR3 is built from 12 residues. V was clipped by 0 bases and J by 8 bases; unmatched bases: 0. The CDR3: CASGLVQGGYTF. Written as DNA, the CDR3 is TGTGCTAGTGGTTTGGTACAGGGGGGCTACACCTTC.

As to this clone: A junction boundary mismatches the germline segment, possibly from a read error. The chain links TRBV6-2 or TRBV6-3 to TRBJ2-1; D uncertain. This CDR3 comprises 14 residues. CDR1 and CDR2 (germline): MNHEY, SVGEGT. The CDR3 DNA reads as TGTGCCAGCAGGTACGACCTTGGGTACAATGAGCGGTTCTTC. It is translated as CASRYDLGYNERFF.

Concerning this clone: Other DNA sequences in this specimen translate into the identical CDR3. The chain is built from TRBV27 and TRBJ2-2, with D hard to call. In germline, CDR1 is MNHEY, CDR2 SMNVEV (reference sequence). The CDR3 sequence is 15 residues long. V was shortened by 2 bases and J by 0 bases, with 7 bases between the two germline ends. CDR3 sequence reads: CASSLAVANTGELFF. The CDR3, as DNA: TGTGCCAGCAGTTTAGCGGTGGCGAACACCGGGGAGCTGTTTTTT.

J is TRBJ2-2 and V is TRBV18; D possibly corresponds to TRBD2 (6 bases). Germline V gives CDR1 KGHSH, CDR2 LQKENI. V was pared by 3 bases and J by 3 bases, with 14 bases between. This CDR3 contains 16 residues. CDR3: CASSPQTRLDTGELFF. The CDR3, as DNA: TGTGCCAGCTCACCCCAGACTAGGTTGGACACCGGGGAGCTGTTTTTT.

The V call is TRBV5-5, the J call TRBJ2-3; no firm D call. Germline V gene sequence: CDR1 SGHKS, CDR2 YYEKEE (reference sequence). The CDR3 runs 12 residues. Trimming took off 0 bases at V and 2 bases at J, with 1 base between the two ends. The CDR3 is CASSLVTDTQYF. The CDR3 region has the DNA TGTGCCAGCAGCTTGGTCACAGATACGCAGTATTTT.

The chain has TRBV30 and TRBJ2-3; D unclear. The CDR3 is made up of 15 amino acids. V lost 0 bases to trimming and J lost 7 bases, with 17 bases between them. CDR1 is GTSNPN and CDR2 is SVGIG in the germline V gene (reference sequence). The CDR3: CAWSVRAHPQNTQYF. The CDR3 DNA sequence: TGTGCCTGGAGTGTAAGGGCCCACCCACAGAATACGCAGTATTTT.

This sequence joins TRBV4-3 and TRBJ2-7; D is undetermined. Trimming cost V 7 bases and J 5 bases, with 27 bases left between them. The CDR3 totals 17 residues. Germline lookup yields CDR1 LGHNA and CDR2 YSLEER. CDR3 nucleotide sequence: TGCGCCAGCACTAACTTGATTGGTCGCGGTTCCTCTAACGAGCAGTACTTC. Translating it yields CASTNLIGRGSSNEQYF.

The J gene is TRBJ2-7, the V gene TRBV5-1, with D hard to call. The CDR3 loop spans 12 amino acids. V dropped 4 bases and J dropped 0 bases, with 5 bases sitting between them. Germline V CDR1 and CDR2: SGHRS, YFSETQ. The CDR3 DNA reads as TGCGCCAGCAGCGTCGACTCCTACGAGCAGTACTTC. Its protein product is CASSVDSYEQYF.

V gene TRBV9 combines with J gene TRBJ2-1, with D possibly matching TRBD2 (5 bases). Trimming took off 3 bases at V and 6 bases at J, with 16 bases between the two ends. The CDR3 spans 15 residues. Germline lookup yields CDR1 SGDLS and CDR2 YYNGEE. The CDR3 sequence: CASSASGSLINEQFF. The CDR3 nucleotides read TGTGCCAGCAGCGCGAGCGGAAGCCTGATCAATGAGCAGTTCTTC.

V and J are TRBV9 and TRBJ1-3; tentative D call: TRBD1 (5 bases). Deletions cut 0 bases from V and 2 bases from J, with 12 bases between. The CDR3 runs to 16 residues. Germline V gene lookup returns CDR1 SGDLS and CDR2 YYNGEE. In DNA form, the CDR3 reads TGTGCCAGCAGCGTAGGAGGGACTACCCCTGGAAACACCATATATTTT. Amino acid sequence: CASSVGGTTPGNTIYF.

This clone was counted only a few times. V is TRBV5-4 and J is TRBJ2-1; possibly TRBD2 for D (6 bases). The V end lost 2 bases, the J end lost 9 bases, and 12 bases lay between the germline ends. The length of the CDR3 is 13 residues. Per germline, CDR1 SGHNT and CDR2 YYREEE (reference sequence). DNA of the CDR3: TGTGCCAGCAGCTTTGGAGGGCCCGGTGAGCAGTTCTTC. This gives the protein CASSFGGPGEQFF.

This clone was recorded a few times. The gene calls are TRBV5-4 and TRBJ2-7; TRBD1 matches at 10 bases. The V gene's germline CDR1 is SGHNT and CDR2 YYREEE (reference sequence). The CDR3 has 17 amino acids. J gave up 5 bases and V 4 bases, and 15 bases lay outside the gene matches. The CDR3 coding sequence is TGTGCCAGCAGCCCCCCTAATGGACAGGGGGAAGGGAACGAGCAGTACTTC. This translates into CASSPPNGQGEGNEQYF.

This chain links TRBV30 with TRBJ1-3; a weak D match, TRBD1 (5 bases). CDR3 length: 12 amino acids. V was clipped by 7 bases and J by 1 base, with 8 bases between them. Germline-derived CDR1 and CDR2 are GTSNPN and SVGIG (reference sequence). CDR3 sequence (DNA): TGTGCCTCTCGGGGGTCTGGAAACACCATATATTTT. Protein product: CASRGSGNTIYF.

This chain links TRBV6-5 with TRBJ1-5, with 11 bases matching TRBD1. The J segment lost 6 bases and the V segment lost 7 bases, leaving 2 bases of the junction unmatched. Germline assignment: CDR1 MNHEY and CDR2 SVGAGI. This CDR3 is 13 amino acids long. CDR3 coding DNA: TGTGCCAGCACCGGGACAGGGGGTCAGCCCCAGCATTTT. It translates to CASTGTGGQPQHF.

This clone was seen a handful of times. The chain joins TRBV28 to TRBJ1-2; no firm D call. The CDR3 has 13 amino acids. The V end lost 2 bases, the J end lost 8 bases, and 12 bases lay between the germline ends. Per the germline V gene, CDR1 is MDHEN and CDR2 is SYDVKM. CDR3 nucleotide sequence: TGTGCCAGCAGTTTAGCCGGCGGGGTAGGCTACACCTTC. This gives the protein CASSLAGGVGYTF.

This clone showed up just once. The chain joins TRBV19 to TRBJ2-7; TRBD2 agrees at 10 bases. With V trimmed by 5 bases and J by 4 bases, 5 bases remained unmatched. The germline V gene encodes CDR1 LNHDA and CDR2 SQIVND (reference sequence). The CDR3 length is 14 residues. The CDR3 DNA sequence: TGTGCCAGTAGTCACCGGACTAGCGGTTACGAGCAGTACTTC. Its protein is CASSHRTSGYEQYF.

This chain links TRBV5-1 with TRBJ1-2, with D perhaps TRBD1 (5 bases). The germline gives CDR1 SGHRS, CDR2 YFSETQ. The CDR3 is 16 amino acids. Trimming shortened V by 1 base and J by 4 bases, and 17 bases separated the two germline ends. The CDR3 DNA reads as TGCGCCAGCAGCTTGTCCTCGAACCCCGGGACCTATGGCTACACCTTC. It translates to CASSLSSNPGTYGYTF.